The present entry profiles one T cell receptor (beta chain) with its context. Its antigen is currently unknown. The V and J ends lost 2 bases and 8 bases respectively, with 15 bases between them. This CDR3 spans 14 amino acids. Germline-derived CDR1 and CDR2 are ENHRY and SYGVKD. This sample is drawn from a study of blood T cells in healthy people across ages. Study outcomes and limitations: More naive CD4+ cells and higher diversity marked long-lived donors relative to aged donors.

Primers used in a second PCR of roughly 6 to 11 cycles were a sample-barcoded 5' primer and a J-beta primer mix. TCRdb passed the 5' RACE reads through MiXCR, listing each CDR3 protein once. The sample yields over 500,000 distinct CDR3 sequences, 25% to 35% seen once. These data also featured in a second study, about T cells of mothers and their children. That investigation notes: Reads recorded for TCR beta CDR3 numbered over 9.5 million per mother and several million per child.

The genes are TRBV10-3 and TRBJ1-2, with D maybe TRBD1 (5 bases). The sequence derives from a boy aged 2-15 years in good health. The sequencing sample was made of blood. In DNA form, the CDR3 reads TGTGCCATCAGTGAGCAGTCAGGGATCTTCGGCTACACCTTC. It codes for CAISEQSGIFGYTF.